This TCR beta chain was retrieved from a study of T cells after yellow fever vaccination (dated by TCRdb to between 2018 and 2021). As for the study more broadly: Libraries from fractions with low cell numbers were prepared with the SMART-Seq v4 Ultra Low Input RNA kit. To track T-cell clones before and after primary and booster YFV17D yellow fever vaccination, bulk TCR alpha and beta repertoires were sequenced longitudinally. The cohort comprised two healthy male donors, one aged 18 to 29 and one aged 30 to 40 years. Blood was drawn at multiple timepoints before and after primary and secondary immunization, with bulk PBMC replicates and cell subsets isolated. The full study reports these points: A small fraction of clonotypes showed up in both the CD4 and CD8 compartments, probably as a result of convergent recombination. Most clones expanded after primary vaccination were re-detected after the booster (approximately 95% of CD4 and 88% of CD8), suggesting broad memory maintenance. Because only two donors were included in the study, the extent to which the findings can be generalized is limited. FACS-sorted repertoires could contain abundant contaminating clonotypes from the bulk population, so computational filtering was required. Compared with the primary T-cell response, the secondary T-cell response was faster but weaker, reaching its peak on day 5 rather than on day 15.

Explained via the paper, the treatment or condition label denotes: live attenuated yellow fever vaccine strain. At every blood-draw timepoint, two biological replicates of bulk PBMCs were collected. A standard Ficoll-Paque protocol was used to isolate PBMCs from peripheral blood. TriZol was used to extract RNA from bulk PBMCs, CD4 and CD8 fractions, and dextramer-positive and dextramer-negative fractions. TCR cDNA was made using 5'RACE template switching, a step that added a universal primer site and unique molecular identifiers. cDNA synthesis was primed from both the TCR alpha and TCR beta constant segments. Library amplification involved two PCR steps, and the second step added sample barcodes and sequencing adapters. Sequencing of libraries was done on Illumina HiSeq 2500 (2x100 bp) or NovaSeq (2x150 bp). On the study's bioinformatics: Reads were demultiplexed and collapsed into UMI consensus sequences with MIGEC, and V(D)J alignment was performed with MiXCR. Vaccine-responding clonotypes were identified with edgeR using replicate PBMC samples, with FDR below 0.01 and a log2 fold change above 5 up to day 15 being required. Each bulk clonotype was labeled CD4 or CD8 based on which sequenced repertoire, CD4 or CD8, contained the clonotype at higher abundance. TCRdb took the public reads, trimmed them with fastp at Q25, ran MiXCR for clone calling and kept in-frame beta chains. Rows matching on CDR3 protein sequence are summarized as one entry with the most common DNA and genes. Here the V and J calls rest on TCRdb's processing, not on the authors' analysis. Across this sample there are about 580,000 distinct CDR3 sequences, with roughly 17% seen only once. The top ten clones comprise roughly 17% of the sample.

The CDR3 contains 15 residues, cysteine and phenylalanine counted. Only CDR3 DNA is held: 45 bases, read in frame from base 1. The germline V gene yields KGHDR for CDR1 and SFDVKD for CDR2. Trimming takes 3 bases from V and 1 base from J, and the germline ends sit 10 bases apart. In the case of this clonotype: No antigen is known for it. No clone much larger than this one lies a single base away; base qualities are absent.

Sequencing was performed on PBMCs, taken roughly 5 days after the first yellow fever vaccination. The rearrangement joined TRBV24-1 to TRBJ2-3; perhaps TRBD2 is the D gene, with 5 bases matching. The clonotype comes from a man younger than 35 who received the YFV17D yellow fever vaccine. Here is the DNA: TGTGCCACCAGTGATGGTGACTATCGCACAGATACGCAGTATTTT. Translated, it reads CATSDGDYRTDTQYF.